Detailed here is one T cell receptor (beta chain). The authors' processing: Counts of nucleated cells, estimated from reference gene primer amplification, were obtained. The table came from immunoSEQ multiplex PCR; TCRdb's copy has only in-frame clones and leaves some out. For V, J and clone size, that table is used; D and trimming come from the DNA. Here the sample spans 180,000 or so clones, roughly 84% being singletons. These data belong to a study of blood T cell repertoires in COVID-19. Study details: Some COVID-19 samples were acute and others convalescent; all came from the United States, Italy and Spain.

The V segment lost 4 bases and the J segment 4 bases; nucleotides outside the gene matches: 1. Per the germline V gene, CDR1 is SGHTA and CDR2 is FQGTGA. The CDR3 is 12 amino acids. The sequence was obtained from a woman older than 75 with acute or convalescent COVID-19. The sequenced material came from peripheral blood. V gene TRBV7-3 combines with J gene TRBJ2-7; the match to TRBD1 covers 7 bases. For the CDR3, the DNA is TGTGCCAGCAGCTCGACAGGGTACGAGCAGTACTTC. Protein: CASSSTGYEQYF.